This T cell receptor beta chain was profiled in a study of metastatic and nonmetastatic thyroid tumors (dated by TCRdb to about 2020). With respect to the entire study: Repertoires from peripheral blood and from tumor or nodule tissue samples of malignant and benign thyroid patients were compared. The paper as a whole reports these results and caveats: TCR beta diversity was reported as significantly higher in malignant tumors than in benign nodules, in both blood and tumor samples.

In this sample, this clone turned up once. What this receptor recognizes is not known. The sample holds no much larger clone one base away, and base qualities are not on file. One read alone is weak evidence. As encoded in the germline V gene (reference sequence), CDR1 is GTSNPN while CDR2 is SVGIG. Inclusive of the bounding cysteine and phenylalanine, the CDR3 is 15 residues long. Only the CDR3 DNA stays, 45 bases, in frame from base 1. Deletion took 5 bases off V and 4 bases off J, with a span of 21 bases between the germline ends. No treatment had been received by any patient before thyroid surgery. Using T-cell receptor beta sequencing, the researchers looked back retrospectively at clinical samples from patients, gathered between about 2011 and 2019. Receptors were amplified or captured by PCR. TCRdb records Illumina HiSeq 4000 as the sequencer. High-throughput sequencing was used to profile the CDR3 region of the TCR beta-chain in every patient. Per the source publication's procedure: A classifier to discriminate distant-metastatic papillary thyroid cancer patients was built from CDR3 differences across clinicopathological groups. Repertoire diversity was assessed with the Shannon index, and tumor-blood repertoire similarity with the Morisita-Horn index. The public reads were reanalyzed by TCRdb: fastp trimming at Q25, MiXCR alignment, in-frame beta chains only. TCRdb, rather than the study authors, made the V and J calls. The sample profile shows fewer than 20,000 clones; roughly 29% of them were found once. Jointly, the top ten make up roughly a quarter of the sample.

The receptor comes from a male donor with papillary thyroid cancer or a benign thyroid nodule (not recorded which). Some clones in this sample may be carry-over from other donors' samples. The rearranged segments are TRBV30 and TRBJ2-7, with the D assignment possibly TRBD1 or TRBD2, given 5 matching bases for each. Sequenced input: tumor tissue. The CDR3 corresponds to CAWQGQGLSGYEQYF. At the DNA level, the sequence is TGTGCCTGGCAAGGTCAGGGTCTTTCGGGGTACGAGCAGTACTTC.